Below are 22 T cell receptor beta chains sequenced from a single sample in a study of T cell responses to AZD1222 COVID-19 vaccine. The data were produced by immunoSEQ multiplex PCR, yet TCRdb's version contains in-frame clones alone and is incomplete. The profile shows 130,000 to 150,000 clones, 92% of them singletons. The sequences come from peripheral blood, collected on day 0 of AZD1222 vaccination. The source is an adult in good health.

The chain recombines TRBV9 with TRBJ2-5; 12 bases map to TRBD2. The CDR3 consists of 15 residues. Germline V gene lookup returns CDR1 SGDLS and CDR2 YYNGEE. Germline trimming cut 3 bases from V and 5 bases from J; bases unmatched to any gene: 5. CDR3 DNA: TGTGCCAGCAGCGGGACTAGCGGGGTTGGGGAGACCCAGTACTTC. Encoded protein: CASSGTSGVGETQYF.

V gene TRBV11-3 combines with J gene TRBJ2-5; 13 nucleotides align to TRBD2. Germline V gene data show CDR1 as SGHNT and CDR2 as YENEEA. The trim removed 1 base at V and 4 bases at J, leaving 0 bases unmatched. CDR3 size: 15 residues. The CDR3 sequence: CASSLGLAGGETQYF. In nucleotides, the CDR3 is TGTGCCAGCAGCTTAGGACTAGCGGGGGGAGAGACCCAGTACTTC.

V is TRBV7-8 and J is TRBJ2-7, with D possibly being TRBD2 (5 bases). Germline V gene data show CDR1 as SGHVS and CDR2 as FQNEAQ. V dropped 1 base and J dropped 6 bases, with 13 bases sitting between them. This CDR3 region has 14 residues. The DNA for the CDR3 is TGTGCCAGCAGCTTAGGGTCGGCTAGCCTCGAGCAGTACTTC. Its protein product is CASSLGSASLEQYF.

The chain combines TRBV11-2 with TRBJ2-4, with a possible D match to TRBD1 (5 bases). V was pared by 2 bases and J by 0 bases, with 8 bases between. The CDR3 runs to 15 residues. Germline CDR1 SGHAT, CDR2 FQNNGV. This CDR3 reads CASSLIQGAKNIQYF. DNA for the CDR3: TGTGCCAGCAGCTTAATTCAGGGAGCCAAAAACATTCAGTACTTC.

J is TRBJ1-2 and V is TRBV6-5; D remains ambiguous. The V gene lost 0 bases and the J gene lost 3 bases, with 8 bases spanning the gap. Germline lookup yields CDR1 MNHEY and CDR2 SVGAGI. CDR3 length: 14 amino acids. Written as DNA, the CDR3 is TGTGCCAGCAGTTACTCGAGAGTTGACTATGGCTACACCTTC. Its protein is CASSYSRVDYGYTF.

The CDR3 here is CSASYTGGPGELFF. The DNA for the CDR3 is TGCAGTGCTAGTTATACAGGGGGCCCCGGGGAGCTGTTTTTT. This chain uses TRBV20-1 with TRBJ2-2; 9 nucleotides match TRBD1. Germline trimming cut 3 bases from V and 6 bases from J; bases unmatched to any gene: 5. Germline loops: CDR1 DFQATT, CDR2 SNEGSKA (reference sequence). This CDR3 spans 14 amino acids.

The chain recombines TRBV24-1 with TRBJ2-3; 9 bases are shared with TRBD2. Germline CDR1 is KGHDR and CDR2 is SFDVKD. CDR3 length: 15 amino acids. V shed 7 bases and J 2 bases; nucleotides not matched to a gene: 6. This chain's CDR3 is CATRETSGTTDTQYF. CDR3 nucleotides: TGTGCCACCAGGGAGACTAGCGGAACCACAGATACGCAGTATTTT.

The chain links TRBV4-1 to TRBJ2-7, with 11 bases matching TRBD2. V lost 1 base, J lost 4 bases, and 9 bases stayed unmatched. The CDR3 runs 17 residues. Per the germline V gene, CDR1 is MGHRA and CDR2 is YSYEKL. The CDR3 spells CASSQVFRVAGGYEQYF. In DNA, the CDR3 is TGCGCCAGCAGCCAAGTATTTCGGGTAGCGGGGGGGTACGAGCAGTACTTC.

In nucleotides, the CDR3 is TGTGCCACCAGTGATTCCCGAGGGGGGGGACGATACAATGAGCAGTTCTTC. Its translation: CATSDSRGGGRYNEQFF. The chain uses TRBV24-1 and TRBJ2-1, with D perhaps TRBD2 (7 bases). CDR3 length: 17 residues. V lost 2 bases and J 4 bases, leaving 17 bases between the germline ends. Germline assignment: CDR1 KGHDR and CDR2 SFDVKD.

There are a few counts of this clone. The chain employs TRBV4-2 and TRBJ1-3; D gene ambiguous. Trimming pared 1 base from V and 4 bases from J, leaving 17 bases between. The germline gives CDR1 LGHNA, CDR2 YNFKEQ. The CDR3 length is 17 residues. DNA of the CDR3: TGTGCCAGCAGCCAAGTCACGCGTCGGTACGTCGGAAACACCATATATTTT. It encodes CASSQVTRRYVGNTIYF.

This chain joins TRBV3-1 (or the pseudogene TRBV3-2) and TRBJ1-2; D ambiguous. The CDR3 spans 14 residues. Per the germline V gene, CDR1 is LGHDT and CDR2 is YNNKEL (reference sequence). V shed 0 bases and J shed 5 bases, with 10 bases lying between them. DNA for the CDR3: TGTGCCAGCAGCCAAGAACACCTCTTATATGGCTACACCTTC. This gives the protein CASSQEHLLYGYTF.

The chain carries TRBV2 and TRBJ1-4; D uncertain. The ends were cut back, 8 bases at V and 0 bases at J, with 13 bases in the middle. The CDR3 covers 15 residues. The germline V gene encodes CDR1 SNHLY and CDR2 FYNNEI. CDR3 nucleotide sequence: TGTGCCAGCTTGATAGACTCGTCAACTAATGAAAAACTGTTTTTT. It specifies CASLIDSSTNEKLFF. The variable domain in full, with the rest retrieved from reference TRBV2 and TRBJ1-4, is EPEVTQTPSHQVTQMGQEVILRCVPISNHLYFYWYRQILGQKVEFLVSFYNNEISEKSEIFDDQFSVERPDGSNFTLKIRSTKLEDSAMYFCASLIDSSTNEKLFFGSGTQLSVL.

A single count supports this clone. V is TRBV6-5 and J is TRBJ2-6; weak D call: TRBD1 (6 bases). CDR1 and CDR2 (germline): MNHEY, SVGAGI. This CDR3 region has 15 residues. V gave up 2 bases and J gave up 4 bases, with 9 bases separating them. The CDR3 DNA reads as TGTGCCAGCAGTTACAGCCAGGGGGGGGCCAACGTCCTGACTTTC. Protein product: CASSYSQGGANVLTF.

This chain joins TRBV5-1 and TRBJ2-7; D possibly corresponds to TRBD2 (6 bases). Trimming took 0 bases from V and 0 from J, leaving 7 bases between them. The CDR3 runs to 14 residues. In germline, CDR1 is SGHRS, CDR2 YFSETQ. CDR3 DNA: TGCGCCAGCAGCTTGGATAGCGGCTCCTACGAGCAGTACTTC. As protein: CASSLDSGSYEQYF. Drawing the rest from reference TRBV5-1 and TRBJ2-7, the complete variable domain is KAGVTQTPRYLIKTRGQQVTLSCSPISGHRSVSWYQQTPGQGLQFLFEYFSETQRNKGNFPGRFSGRQFSNSRSEMNVSTLELGDSALYLCASSLDSGSYEQYFGPGTRLTVT.

The chain has TRBV28 and TRBJ2-7, with TRBD1 matching 8 bases. The CDR3 sequence is 13 residues long. The germline gives CDR1 MDHEN, CDR2 SYDVKM. With 6 bases clipped from V and 0 bases from J, the junction kept 1 base outside the gene matches. The CDR3 DNA reads as TGTGCCAGCAGGGGACAGGACTCCTACGAGCAGTACTTC. This codes for CASRGQDSYEQYF.

The chain couples TRBV2 to TRBJ1-1, with 8 bases identical to TRBD1. The germline V gene has CDR1 SNHLY and CDR2 FYNNEI. The trim removed 7 bases at V and 5 bases at J, leaving 12 bases unmatched. This CDR3 is 15 amino acids long. The CDR3 region has the DNA TGTGCCAGCACCGTGATACAGGGGGTCGGGACTGAAGCTTTCTTT. Its translation: CASTVIQGVGTEAFF. Full variable domain (rest looked up from reference TRBV2 and TRBJ1-1): EPEVTQTPSHQVTQMGQEVILRCVPISNHLYFYWYRQILGQKVEFLVSFYNNEISEKSEIFDDQFSVERPDGSNFTLKIRSTKLEDSAMYFCASTVIQGVGTEAFFGQGTRLTVV.

This chain uses TRBV2 with TRBJ1-6; D is ambiguous. The V end was cut by 7 bases, the J end by 9 bases, with 19 bases between. This CDR3 has 15 amino acids. Germline V gene lookup returns CDR1 SNHLY and CDR2 FYNNEI. The CDR3 nucleotides read TGTGCCAGCATAGCGGGTCGTGCGGCACCTTCACCCCTCCACTTT. Amino acids: CASIAGRAAPSPLHF.

The sample holds one count of this clone. V is TRBV11-2 and J is TRBJ2-2, with no clear D. CDR1 is SGHAT and CDR2 is FQNNGV in the germline V gene. The CDR3 is made up of 13 amino acids. V lost 5 bases, J lost 4 bases, and 8 bases lay in between. This CDR3 is CASSPDITGELFF. In DNA, the CDR3 is TGTGCCAGCAGCCCCGACATCACCGGGGAGCTGTTTTTT. Together with reference TRBV11-2 and TRBJ2-2, the CDR3 gives the full variable domain: EAGVAQSPRYKIIEKRQSVAFWCNPISGHATLYWYQQILGQGPKLLIQFQNNGVVDDSQLPKDRFSAERLKGVDSTLKIQPAKLEDSAVYLCASSPDITGELFFGEGSRLTVL.

In this sample, this clone turned up once. V is TRBV29-1 and J is TRBJ1-3, with D hard to call. Trimming removed 4 bases at V and 4 bases at J, with 8 bases between. Per the germline V gene, CDR1 is SQVTM and CDR2 is ANQGSEA. The CDR3 is 12 amino acids. The CDR3 DNA reads TGCAGCGTTGGTTCCGGCGGAAACACCATATATTTT. It codes for CSVGSGGNTIYF.

The chain is built from TRBV30 and TRBJ2-1; possibly TRBD1 for D (6 bases). The CDR3 spans 15 residues. V lost 3 bases and J lost 8, with 20 bases in between. CDR1 and CDR2 from the germline V gene are GTSNPN and SVGIG (reference sequence). The CDR3 bases are TGTGCCTGGAGCTTAACAGTAGGCCAGGGGCATGAGCAGTTCTTC. This gives the protein CAWSLTVGQGHEQFF.

The rearrangement uses TRBV6-5 and TRBJ1-5; TRBD1 matches 7 bases. The germline V gene has CDR1 MNHEY and CDR2 SVGAGI. The CDR3 has 15 residues. The J segment lost 1 base and the V segment lost 5 bases, leaving 5 bases of the junction unmatched. This CDR3 is CASSTGVESNQPQHF. CDR3 nucleotides: TGTGCCAGCAGTACAGGGGTAGAGAGCAATCAGCCCCAGCATTTT.

The chain links TRBV3-1 (or the pseudogene TRBV3-2) to TRBJ1-4; 7 bases are shared with TRBD1. Germline CDR1 and CDR2: LGHDT and YNNKEL (reference sequence). V shed 3 bases and J 7 bases; nucleotides not matched to a gene: 5. The CDR3 extends over 14 amino acids. CDR3 region: CASSHWDSGEKLFF. CDR3 in DNA: TGTGCCAGCAGCCACTGGGACAGCGGTGAAAAACTGTTTTTT.